A selection of T cell receptor beta chains follows, all from one sample in a study of a mutant IDH1 vaccine in newly diagnosed glioma. Antigen specificity for these receptors is unknown. Only in-frame clones appear in the TCRdb table, and some are missing; sequencing was by immunoSEQ multiplex PCR. The sample lists 50,000 to 70,000 clones, 82% occurring once. The source material was PBMCs, sampled from a glioma patient whose treatment included an IDH1 peptide vaccine. The receptors shown here come from a young woman with glioma. Some clones in this sample may be carry-over from other donors' samples. CDR3s include the opening cysteine and the closing phenylalanine or tryptophan. A D gene is named only where the DNA matches it firmly.

>TRBD1|15|TRBJ2-3|TRBV5-1
CASGTGVSTTDTQYF
TGCGCCAGCGGGACAGGGGTCTCAACTACAGATACGCAGTATTTT
>.|13|TRBJ2-1|TRBV7-2
CASSLEGLVVQFF
TGTGCCAGCAGCTTGGAAGGGCTAGTGGTGCAGTTCTTC
>.|14|TRBJ1-6|TRBV5-6
CASSLLGLNSPLHF
TGTGCCAGCAGCTTGTTAGGGCTTAATTCACCCCTCCACTTT
>.|12|TRBJ1-5|TRBV6-5
CASSQGNQPQHF
TGTGCCAGCAGTCAGGGAAATCAGCCCCAGCATTTT
>TRBD2|17|TRBJ2-7|TRBV19
CASRTGTSGRRRREQYF
TGTGCCAGTAGAACCGGGACTAGCGGGAGAAGAAGGCGCGAGCAGTACTTC
>.|15|TRBJ2-7|TRBV5-4
CASSPTPDNSYEQYF
TGTGCCAGCAGCCCAACCCCGGACAACTCCTACGAGCAGTACTTC
>.|14|TRBJ2-5|TRBV27
CASRVGLGEETQYF
TGTGCCAGCAGGGTGGGGCTAGGCGAGGAGACCCAGTACTTC
>.|18|TRBJ2-3|TRBV7-2
CASSSNPLRGWGTDTQYF
TGTGCCAGCAGCTCCAACCCCTTAAGGGGGTGGGGCACAGATACGCAGTATTTT
>TRBD2|15|TRBJ2-1|TRBV6-4
CASKIGSGTYNEQFF
TGTGCCAGCAAGATTGGTAGCGGGACGTACAATGAGCAGTTCTTC
>.|15|TRBJ2-1|TRBV10-3
CAISDSASSYNEQFF
TGTGCCATCAGTGATTCCGCTAGCTCCTACAATGAGCAGTTCTTC
>.|16|TRBJ1-5|TRBV19
CASSIWGGSGNQPQHF
TGTGCCAGTAGTATATGGGGGGGCTCGGGCAATCAGCCCCAGCATTTT
>TRBD1|15|TRBJ2-7|TRBV5-4
CASSTDRGVGDEQYF
TGTGCCAGCAGCACTGACAGGGGGGTCGGGGACGAGCAGTACTTC
>TRBD2|16|TRBJ2-7|TRBV7-2
CASSLRQRGAADEQYF
TGTGCCAGCAGCTTAAGGCAGCGGGGGGCGGCGGACGAGCAGTACTTC
>.|12|TRBJ2-1|TRBV30
CAWSVSIGLQFF
TGTGCCTGGAGTGTATCGATTGGTCTGCAGTTCTTC
>TRBD1|17|TRBJ1-1|TRBV18
CASSRKETGGANTEAFF
TGTGCCAGCTCAAGGAAAGAGACAGGGGGCGCGAACACTGAAGCTTTCTTT